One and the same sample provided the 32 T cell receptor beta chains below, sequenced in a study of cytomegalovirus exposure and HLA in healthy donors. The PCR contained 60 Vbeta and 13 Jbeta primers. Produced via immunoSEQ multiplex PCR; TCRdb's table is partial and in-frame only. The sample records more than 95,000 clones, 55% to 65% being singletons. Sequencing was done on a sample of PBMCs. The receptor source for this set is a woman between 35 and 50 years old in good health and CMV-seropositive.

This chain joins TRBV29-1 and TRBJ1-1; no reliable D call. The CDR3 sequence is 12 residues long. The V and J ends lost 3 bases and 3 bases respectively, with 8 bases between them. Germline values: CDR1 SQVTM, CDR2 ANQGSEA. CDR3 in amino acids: CSVEGSYTEAFF. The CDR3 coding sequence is TGCAGCGTTGAGGGCAGCTACACTGAAGCTTTCTTT.

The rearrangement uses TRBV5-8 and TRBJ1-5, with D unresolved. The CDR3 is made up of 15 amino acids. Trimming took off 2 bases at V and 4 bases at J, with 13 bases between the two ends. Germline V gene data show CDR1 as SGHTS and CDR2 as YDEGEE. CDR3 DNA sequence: TGTGCCAGCAGCTTTACCCGCCGGGTAAATCAGCCCCAGCATTTT. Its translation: CASSFTRRVNQPQHF.

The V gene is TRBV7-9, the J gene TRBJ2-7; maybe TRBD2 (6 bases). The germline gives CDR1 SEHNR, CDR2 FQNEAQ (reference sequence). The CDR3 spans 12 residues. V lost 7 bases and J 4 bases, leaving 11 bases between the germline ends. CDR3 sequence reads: CASTFGGYEQYF. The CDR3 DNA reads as TGTGCCAGCACCTTCGGGGGTTACGAGCAGTACTTC.

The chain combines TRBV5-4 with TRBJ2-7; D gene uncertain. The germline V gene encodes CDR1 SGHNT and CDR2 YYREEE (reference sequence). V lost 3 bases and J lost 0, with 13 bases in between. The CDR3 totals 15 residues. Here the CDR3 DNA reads TGTGCCAGCAGCTATCGGAAAGCAGGCTCCTACGAGCAGTACTTC. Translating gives CASSYRKAGSYEQYF.

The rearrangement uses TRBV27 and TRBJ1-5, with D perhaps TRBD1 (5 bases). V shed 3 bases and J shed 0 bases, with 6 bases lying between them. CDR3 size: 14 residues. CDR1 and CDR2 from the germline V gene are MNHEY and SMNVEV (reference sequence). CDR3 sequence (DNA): TGTGCCAGCAGTTTTCAGGGTAGCAATCAGCCCCAGCATTTT. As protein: CASSFQGSNQPQHF.

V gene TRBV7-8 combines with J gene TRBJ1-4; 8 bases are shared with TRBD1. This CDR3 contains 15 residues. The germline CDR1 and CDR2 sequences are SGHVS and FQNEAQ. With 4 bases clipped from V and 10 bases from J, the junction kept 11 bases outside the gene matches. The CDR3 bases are TGTGCCAGCAGCTCCGGACAGGGCCCTATCGGAAAACTGTTTTTT. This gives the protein CASSSGQGPIGKLFF.

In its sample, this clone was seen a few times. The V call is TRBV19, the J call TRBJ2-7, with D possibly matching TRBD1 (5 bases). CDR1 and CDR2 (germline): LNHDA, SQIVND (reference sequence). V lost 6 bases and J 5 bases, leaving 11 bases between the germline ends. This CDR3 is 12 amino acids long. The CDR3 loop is CASSGHIHEQYF. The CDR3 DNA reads TGTGCCAGTAGCGGACATATCCACGAGCAGTACTTC.

The CDR3 nucleotides are TGTGCCAGCAGTTTTTCTCCGGGACAGGCTGAAGCTTTCTTT. Its protein product is CASSFSPGQAEAFF. V gene TRBV27 combines with J gene TRBJ1-1; 8 bases align to TRBD1. Trimming removed 3 bases from V and 6 bases from J; junction bases left unmatched: 6. The CDR3 loop spans 14 amino acids. Germline CDR1 MNHEY, CDR2 SMNVEV (reference sequence).

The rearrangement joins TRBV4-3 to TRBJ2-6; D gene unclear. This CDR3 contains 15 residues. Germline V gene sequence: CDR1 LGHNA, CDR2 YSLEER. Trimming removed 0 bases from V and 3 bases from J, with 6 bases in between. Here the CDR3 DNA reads TGCGCCAGCAGCCAAGACTTCTTTGGGGCCAACGTCCTGACTTTC. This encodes CASSQDFFGANVLTF.

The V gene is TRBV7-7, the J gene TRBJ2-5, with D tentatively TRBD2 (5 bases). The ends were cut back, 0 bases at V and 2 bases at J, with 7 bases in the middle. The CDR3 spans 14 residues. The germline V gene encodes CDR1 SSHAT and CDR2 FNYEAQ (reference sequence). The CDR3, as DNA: TGTGCCAGCAGCTTAGCGGGAGCACAAGAGACCCAGTACTTC. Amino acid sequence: CASSLAGAQETQYF.

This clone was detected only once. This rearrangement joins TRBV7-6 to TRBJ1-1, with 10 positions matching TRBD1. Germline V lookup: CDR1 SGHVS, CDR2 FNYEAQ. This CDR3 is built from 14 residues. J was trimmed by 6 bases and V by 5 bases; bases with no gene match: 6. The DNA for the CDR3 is TGTGCCAGCAGCCTGACAGGGGGCAAAGCTGAAGCTTTCTTT. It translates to CASSLTGGKAEAFF.

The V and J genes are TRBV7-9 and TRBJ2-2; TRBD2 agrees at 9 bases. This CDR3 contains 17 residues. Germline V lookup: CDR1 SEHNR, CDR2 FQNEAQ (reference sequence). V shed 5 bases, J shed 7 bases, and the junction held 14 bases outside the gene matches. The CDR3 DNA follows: TGTGCCAGCAGCACCGGGGGCGCTAGCGGGACTGGCGGGGAGCTGTTTTTT. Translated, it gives CASSTGGASGTGGELFF.

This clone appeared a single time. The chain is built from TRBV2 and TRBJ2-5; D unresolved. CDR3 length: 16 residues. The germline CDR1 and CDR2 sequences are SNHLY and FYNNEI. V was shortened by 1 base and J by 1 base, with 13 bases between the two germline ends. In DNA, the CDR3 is TGTGCCAGCAGTGAAGGTGTTATTACGGTCCAAGAGACCCAGTACTTC. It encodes CASSEGVITVQETQYF.

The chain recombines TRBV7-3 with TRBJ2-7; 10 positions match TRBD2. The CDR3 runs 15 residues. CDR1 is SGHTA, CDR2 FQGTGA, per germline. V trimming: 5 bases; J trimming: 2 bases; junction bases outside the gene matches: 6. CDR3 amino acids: CASSPRTSGPYEQYF. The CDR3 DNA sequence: TGTGCCAGCAGCCCCAGGACTAGCGGACCCTACGAGCAGTACTTC.

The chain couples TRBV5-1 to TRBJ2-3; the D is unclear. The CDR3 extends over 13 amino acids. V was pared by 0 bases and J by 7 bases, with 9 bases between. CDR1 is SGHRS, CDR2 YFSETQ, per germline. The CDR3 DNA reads TGCGCCAGCAGCTTGGCCGAGTACCATACGCAGTATTTT. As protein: CASSLAEYHTQYF. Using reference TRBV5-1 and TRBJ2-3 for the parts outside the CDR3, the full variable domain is KAGVTQTPRYLIKTRGQQVTLSCSPISGHRSVSWYQQTPGQGLQFLFEYFSETQRNKGNFPGRFSGRQFSNSRSEMNVSTLELGDSALYLCASSLAEYHTQYFGPGTRLTVL.

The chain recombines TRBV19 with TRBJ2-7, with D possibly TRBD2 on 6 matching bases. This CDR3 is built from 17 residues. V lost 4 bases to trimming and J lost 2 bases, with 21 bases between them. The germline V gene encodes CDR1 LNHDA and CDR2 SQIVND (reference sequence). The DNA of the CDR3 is TGTGCCAGTAGTAAAACCACCCTCGGGACTGTTACCTACGAGCAGTACTTC. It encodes CASSKTTLGTVTYEQYF.

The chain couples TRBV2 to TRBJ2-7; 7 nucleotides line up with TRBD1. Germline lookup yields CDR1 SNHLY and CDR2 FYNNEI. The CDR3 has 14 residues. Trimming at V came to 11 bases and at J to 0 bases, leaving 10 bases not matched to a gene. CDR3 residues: CAGKETGTSYEQYF. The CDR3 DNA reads TGTGCCGGGAAAGAGACAGGGACCTCCTACGAGCAGTACTTC.

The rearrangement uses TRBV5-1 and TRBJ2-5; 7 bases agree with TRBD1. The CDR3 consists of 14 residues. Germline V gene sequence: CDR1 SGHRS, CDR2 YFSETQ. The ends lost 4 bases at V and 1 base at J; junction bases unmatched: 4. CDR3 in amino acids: CASSRQGSQETQYF. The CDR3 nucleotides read TGCGCCAGCAGCCGACAGGGTTCCCAAGAGACCCAGTACTTC.

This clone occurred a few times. CDR3 residues: CASSGLVTYEQYF. The CDR3 DNA is TGTGCCAGCAGTGGACTAGTTACCTACGAGCAGTACTTC. The chain couples TRBV2 to TRBJ2-7; D may be TRBD2 (6 bases). There are 13 residues in the CDR3. In germline, CDR1 is SNHLY, CDR2 FYNNEI. Trimming cost V 4 bases and J 2 bases, with 9 bases left between them.

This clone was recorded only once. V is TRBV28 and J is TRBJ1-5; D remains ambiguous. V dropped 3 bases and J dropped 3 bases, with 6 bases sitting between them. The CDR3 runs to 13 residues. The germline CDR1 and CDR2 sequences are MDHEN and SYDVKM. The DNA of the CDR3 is TGTGCCAGCAGTTTTACAGACAATCAGCCCCAGCATTTT. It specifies CASSFTDNQPQHF. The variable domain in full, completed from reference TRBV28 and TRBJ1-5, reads DVKVTQSSRYLVKRTGEKVFLECVQDMDHENMFWYRQDPGLGLRLIYFSYDVKMKEKGDIPEGYSVSREKKERFSLILESASTNQTSMYLCASSFTDNQPQHFGDGTRLSIL.

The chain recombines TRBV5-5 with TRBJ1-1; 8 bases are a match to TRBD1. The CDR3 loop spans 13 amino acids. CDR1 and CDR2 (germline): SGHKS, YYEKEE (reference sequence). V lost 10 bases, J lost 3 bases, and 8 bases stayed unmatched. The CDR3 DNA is TGTGCCGCCCAGACAGGGGCTGACACTGAAGCTTTCTTT. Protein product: CAAQTGADTEAFF.

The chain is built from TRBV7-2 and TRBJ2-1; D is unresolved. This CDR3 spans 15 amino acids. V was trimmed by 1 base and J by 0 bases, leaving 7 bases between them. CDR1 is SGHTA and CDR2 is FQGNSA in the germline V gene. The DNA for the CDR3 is TGTGCCAGCAGCTTAGACCCTATCTCCTACAATGAGCAGTTCTTC. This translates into CASSLDPISYNEQFF.

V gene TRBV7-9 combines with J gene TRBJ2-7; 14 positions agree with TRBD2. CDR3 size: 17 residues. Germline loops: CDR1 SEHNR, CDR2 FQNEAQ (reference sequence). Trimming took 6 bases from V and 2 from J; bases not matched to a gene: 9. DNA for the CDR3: TGTGCCAGCAGGTCGGGACTAGCGGGAGACCCCACCTACGAGCAGTACTTC. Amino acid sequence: CASRSGLAGDPTYEQYF.

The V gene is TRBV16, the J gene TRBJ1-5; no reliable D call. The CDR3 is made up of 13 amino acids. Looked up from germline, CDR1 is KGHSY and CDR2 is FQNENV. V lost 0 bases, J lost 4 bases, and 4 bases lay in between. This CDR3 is CASSQSRNQPQHF. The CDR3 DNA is TGTGCCAGCAGCCAATCGAGGAATCAGCCCCAGCATTTT.

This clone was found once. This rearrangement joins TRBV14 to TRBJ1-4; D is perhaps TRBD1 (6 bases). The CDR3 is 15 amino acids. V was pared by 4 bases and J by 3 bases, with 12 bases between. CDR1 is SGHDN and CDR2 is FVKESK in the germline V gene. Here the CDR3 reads CASSLGGLANEKLFF. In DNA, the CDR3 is TGTGCCAGCAGCCTAGGGGGTCTGGCTAATGAAAAACTGTTTTTT.

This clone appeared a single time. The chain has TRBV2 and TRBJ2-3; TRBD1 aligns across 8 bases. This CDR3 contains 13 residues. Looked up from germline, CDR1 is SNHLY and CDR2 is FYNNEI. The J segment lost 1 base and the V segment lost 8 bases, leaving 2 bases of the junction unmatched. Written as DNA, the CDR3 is TGTGCCAGCGGGACAGGCGGCACAGATACGCAGTATTTT. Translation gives CASGTGGTDTQYF.

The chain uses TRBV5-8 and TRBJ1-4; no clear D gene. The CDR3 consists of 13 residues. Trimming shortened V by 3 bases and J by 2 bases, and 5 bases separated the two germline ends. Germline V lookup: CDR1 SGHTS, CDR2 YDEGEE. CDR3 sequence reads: CASSSGTNEKLFF. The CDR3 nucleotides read TGTGCCAGCAGCTCGGGGACTAATGAAAAACTGTTTTTT.

In DNA form, the CDR3 reads TGTGCCAGTAAAGCCCTAGCCAAAAACATTCAGTACTTC. Translating gives CASKALAKNIQYF. The chain couples TRBV19 to TRBJ2-4; D not certain. Deletions cut 7 bases from V and 0 bases from J, with 7 bases between. CDR1 and CDR2 from the germline V gene are LNHDA and SQIVND (reference sequence). The CDR3 runs to 13 residues.

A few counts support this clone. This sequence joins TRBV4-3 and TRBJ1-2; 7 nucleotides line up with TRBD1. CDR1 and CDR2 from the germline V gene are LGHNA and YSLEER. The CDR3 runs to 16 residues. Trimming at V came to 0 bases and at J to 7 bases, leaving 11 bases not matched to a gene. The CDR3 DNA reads TGCGCCAGCAGCCAAGATAGGGGACAGAGTACCGGTGGCTACACCTTC. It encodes CASSQDRGQSTGGYTF.

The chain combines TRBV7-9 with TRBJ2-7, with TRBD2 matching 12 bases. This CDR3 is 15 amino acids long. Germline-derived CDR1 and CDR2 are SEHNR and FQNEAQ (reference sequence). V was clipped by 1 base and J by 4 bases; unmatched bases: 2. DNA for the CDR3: TGTGCCAGCAGCTTAGTGACTAGCGGGAGTTACGAGCAGTACTTC. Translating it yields CASSLVTSGSYEQYF. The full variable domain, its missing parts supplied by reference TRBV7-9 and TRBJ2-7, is DTGVSQNPRHKITKRGQNVTFRCDPISEHNRLYWYRQTLGQGPEFLTYFQNEAQLEKSRLLSDRFSAERPKGSFSTLEIQRTEQGDSAMYLCASSLVTSGSYEQYFGPGTRLTVT.

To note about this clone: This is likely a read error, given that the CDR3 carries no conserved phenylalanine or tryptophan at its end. The CDR3 sequence: CASNLGAGENQPQHL. The CDR3 DNA reads TGTGCCAGCAACTTGGGGGCAGGGGAGAATCAGCCCCAGCATCTT. This sequence joins TRBV5-5 and TRBJ1-5; a possible D gene is TRBD1 (6 bases). Germline V gene data show CDR1 as SGHKS and CDR2 as YYEKEE (reference sequence). This CDR3 contains 15 residues.

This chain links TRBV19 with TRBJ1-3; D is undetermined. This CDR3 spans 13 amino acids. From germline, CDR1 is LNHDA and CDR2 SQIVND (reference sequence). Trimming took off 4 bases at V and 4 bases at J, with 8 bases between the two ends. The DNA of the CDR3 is TGTGCCAGTAGTAGCTCTATCGGAAACACCATATATTTT. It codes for CASSSSIGNTIYF. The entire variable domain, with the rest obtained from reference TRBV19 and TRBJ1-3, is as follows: DGGITQSPKYLFRKEGQNVTLSCEQNLNHDAMYWYRQDPGQGLRLIYYSQIVNDFQKGDIAEGYSVSREKKESFPLTVTSAQKNPTAFYLCASSSSIGNTIYFGEGSWLTVV.